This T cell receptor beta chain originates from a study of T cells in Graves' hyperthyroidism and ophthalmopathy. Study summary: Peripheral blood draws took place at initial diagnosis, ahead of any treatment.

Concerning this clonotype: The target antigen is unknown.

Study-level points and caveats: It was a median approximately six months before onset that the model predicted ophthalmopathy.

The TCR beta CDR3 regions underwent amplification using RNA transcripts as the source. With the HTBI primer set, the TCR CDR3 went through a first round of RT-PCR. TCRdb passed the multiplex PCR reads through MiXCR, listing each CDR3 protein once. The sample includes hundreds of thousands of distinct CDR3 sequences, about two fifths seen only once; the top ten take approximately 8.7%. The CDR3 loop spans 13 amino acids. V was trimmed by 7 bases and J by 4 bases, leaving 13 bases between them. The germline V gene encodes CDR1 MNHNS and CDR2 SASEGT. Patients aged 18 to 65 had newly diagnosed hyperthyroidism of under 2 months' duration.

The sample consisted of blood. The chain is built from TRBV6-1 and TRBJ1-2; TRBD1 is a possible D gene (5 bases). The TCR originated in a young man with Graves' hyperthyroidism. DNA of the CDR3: TGTGCCAGCACCATGGACACAATCTATGGCTACACCTTC. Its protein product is CASTMDTIYGYTF.